This TCR beta chain was found in a study of blood T cells in healthy people across ages. The study, taken as a whole, reports: Measured against age, TCR beta diversity per million T cells decreased in a roughly linear manner.

Combining a sample-barcoded 5' primer with a J-beta primer mix, a second PCR ran for about 6 to 12 cycles. Each sample yielded at least 3 million CDR3-containing paired-end reads. TCRdb re-analysed the 5' RACE reads in MiXCR, keeping a single row per CDR3 protein. The sample yields some 1.7 million distinct CDR3 sequences, 28% seen once. Concerning this clonotype: Antigen: not known.

This TCR was recovered from a woman aged 25 to 39 in good health. The sample taken for sequencing was blood.

The CDR3: CSSRDTEAFF. For the CDR3, the DNA is TGCAGCTCTAGGGACACTGAAGCTTTCTTT. The chain joins TRBV29-1 to TRBJ1-1, with no clear D. CDR1 SQVTM and CDR2 ANQGSEA come from the germline V gene. The CDR3 loop spans 10 amino acids. V lost 8 bases and J 3 bases, leaving 7 bases between the germline ends.